This is a list of T cell receptor beta chains from one sample in a study of human thymus T cells. Produced via immunoSEQ multiplex PCR; TCRdb's table is partial and in-frame only. The table includes some 120,000 clones, around 94% detected once. Material for sequencing was thymus tissue. The receptors derive from a boy in the first two years of life with a congenital heart defect but otherwise immunologically healthy. Both conserved end residues are part of each CDR3. A D gene is named only where the DNA matches it firmly. Clone size is shown for a subset of rows, as once, few, many or a class of expanded clone.

j_call	d_call	v_call	clone_size	cdr3_nt	cdr3_aa
TRBJ1-1	.	TRBV2	.	TGTGCCAGCAGTGAAGCAGAGGGACTCTTCGCTTTCTTT	CASSEAEGLFAFF
TRBJ1-5	.	TRBV28	.	TGTGCCAGCAGTTTATTGCAGGAGACGGCTCAGCCCCAGCATTTT	CASSLLQETAQPQHF
TRBJ2-7	TRBD2	TRBV4-1	.	TGCGCCAGCAGCCGCCGATCCGGGACTAGCGGCTACGAGCAGTACTTC	CASSRRSGTSGYEQYF
TRBJ2-1	TRBD1	TRBV5-4	.	TGTGCCAGCAGCTTGGAGACCGGAGACAGGGGAAACCCCAATGAGCAGTTCTTC	CASSLETGDRGNPNEQFF
TRBJ2-1	.	TRBV5-1	.	TGCGCCAGCGAAATTGCCGGTGAGCAGTTCTTC	CASEIAGEQFF
TRBJ1-6	.	TRBV5-6	.	TGTGCCAGCAGCTTGGCACCGGGGACCCATTCACCCCTCCACTTT	CASSLAPGTHSPLHF
TRBJ2-3	.	TRBV27	.	TGTGCCAGCAGTTTAAAGGGGGGAGTCGATACGCAGTATTTT	CASSLKGGVDTQYF
TRBJ2-1	TRBD1	TRBV14	.	TGTGCCAGCAGCCCGACAGGGTACGGCTACAATGAGCAGTTCTTC	CASSPTGYGYNEQFF
TRBJ1-2	TRBD1	TRBV6-6	once	TGTGCCAGCAGTTACTCGGCAGGGGGGCACTATGGCTACACCTTC	CASSYSAGGHYGYTF
TRBJ1-5	.	TRBV2	.	TGTGCCAGCAGTGAAGCGCTTCGGGGGAATCAGCCCCAGCATTTT	CASSEALRGNQPQHF
TRBJ1-2	.	TRBV9	.	TGTGCCAGCAGGACGGGAGGAAACTATGGCTACACCTTC	CASRTGGNYGYTF
TRBJ2-3	TRBD2	TRBV14	.	TGTGCCAGCAGCCTCGGGACTAGCGGGGGGTCCGCCACAGATACGCAGTATTTT	CASSLGTSGGSATDTQYF
TRBJ1-5	.	TRBV6-1	once	TGTGCCAGCAGTGGAGGGGACAGCAATCAGCCCCAGCATTTT	CASSGGDSNQPQHF
TRBJ2-3	.	TRBV7-8	.	TGTGCCAGCAGCTCGGGACCCTATACGCAGTATTTT	CASSSGPYTQYF
TRBJ2-2	.	TRBV11-2	once	TGTGCCAGCAGCCGTTCGAACACCGGGGAGCTGTTTTTT	CASSRSNTGELFF
TRBJ2-1	.	TRBV19	.	TGTGCCAGTAGTACGGGGGCTGGGCAGTTCTTC	CASSTGAGQFF
TRBJ2-7	.	TRBV28	.	TGTGCCAGCAGTTCCCCCAGTTCCGCGCAGTACTTC	CASSSPSSAQYF
TRBJ2-6	.	TRBV6-5	.	TGTGCCAGCAGTTATGGGGCCACTGGGGCCAACGTCCTGACTTTC	CASSYGATGANVLTF
TRBJ2-1	TRBD1	TRBV13	.	TGTGCCAGCAGCCAGGACGGGGACAGTTCAAATGAGCAGTTCTTC	CASSQDGDSSNEQFF
TRBJ2-7	.	TRBV14	.	TGTGCCAGCCGGGGGTCCTCTGCCCTCCCCAACTCCTACGAGCAGTACTTC	CASRGSSALPNSYEQYF